Sequencing of this T cell receptor beta chain was carried out in a study of blood T cell repertoires in COVID-19. V lost 3 bases and J lost 6, with 8 bases in between. The germline gives CDR1 KGHSH, CDR2 LQKENI. CDR3 length: 13 residues. Some clones are missing from TCRdb's copy, which holds only in-frame ones; the method was immunoSEQ multiplex PCR. The sample includes roughly 250,000 clones, about 83% of them seen just once. The TCR comes from a human donor in a cohort sampled during active COVID-19. This chain uses TRBV18 with TRBJ1-4; D remains unclear. Material for sequencing was peripheral blood. CDR3 region: CASSPGLDEKLFF. The CDR3 coding sequence is TGTGCCAGCTCACCGGGCTTAGATGAAAAACTGTTTTTT.